The rows below give T cell receptor beta chains drawn from one sample of a study of shared clonotypes between healthy human individuals. The protocol was immunoSEQ multiplex PCR, while the TCRdb copy is restricted to in-frame clones and leaves out a portion. The repertoire holds approximately 500,000 clones, with about 78% as singletons. The sample comprised PBMCs. These receptors came from a woman aged 40 to 55 in good health. Some clones in this sample may be carry-over from other donors' samples. CDR3s include the opening cysteine and the closing phenylalanine or tryptophan. D genes are given only for firm matches. Only part of the rows carry a size: once, few, many, or a class if the clone is expanded.

J gene | clone size | V gene | D gene | CDR3 DNA | CDR3 protein
TRBJ2-1 | NA | TRBV7-3 | TRBD2 | TGTGCCAGCAGCTTAAGACTAGCGGGAGTCAATGAGCAGTTCTTC | CASSLRLAGVNEQFF
TRBJ2-7 | NA | TRBV7-8 | TRBD2 | TGTGCCAGCAGCTTGGGGACTAGCGGTCTCTACGAGCAGTACTTC | CASSLGTSGLYEQYF
TRBJ2-3 | NA | TRBV30 | NA | TGTGCCTGGAGTGTAGCGGGCGCCACAGATACGCAGTATTTT | CAWSVAGATDTQYF
TRBJ2-7 | NA | TRBV28 | TRBD2 | TGTGCCAGCAGTTTTAGCGGGAGGGCCGACGAGCAGTACTTC | CASSFSGRADEQYF
TRBJ2-1 | NA | TRBV2 | NA | TGTGCCAGCAGTGAAGCGCTTGTATCTCGGCAGTTCTTC | CASSEALVSRQFF
TRBJ1-2 | NA | TRBV2 | TRBD1 | TGTGCCAGCAGCCGACAGGGGGGTAATGGCTACACCTTC | CASSRQGGNGYTF
TRBJ2-7 | NA | TRBV15 | NA | TGTGCCACCAGCACCGCGAACCCGAGGGAGCAGTACTTC | CATSTANPREQYF
TRBJ1-1 | NA | TRBV18 | NA | TGTGCCAGCTCACTACAGGGGAACACTGAAGCTTTCTTT | CASSLQGNTEAFF
TRBJ1-2 | NA | TRBV15 | NA | TGTGCCACCAGCAACAATAAGGGCTTGAGGGGTGGCTACACCTTC | CATSNNKGLRGGYTF
TRBJ2-5 | NA | TRBV6-5 | TRBD2 | TGTGCCAGCAGTCACCATAGCGGGAGAGAAGAGACCCAGTACTTC | CASSHHSGREETQYF
TRBJ1-5 | NA | TRBV6-1 | NA | TGTGCCAGCAGTGGGAGGGCTCATAGCAATCAGCCCCAGCATTTT | CASSGRAHSNQPQHF
TRBJ1-3 | NA | TRBV7-9 | NA | TGTGCCAGCAGCTTCAGGACAGAACGAAACTCTGGAAACACCATATATTTT | CASSFRTERNSGNTIYF
TRBJ2-5 | NA | TRBV18 | NA | TGTGCCAGCAGAGCAAGCGCCCAAGAGACCCAGTACTTC | CASRASAQETQYF
TRBJ2-7 | few | TRBV2 | TRBD2 | TGTGCCAGCAGCGAAAGGACTAGCGGAAACTACGAGCAGTACTTC | CASSERTSGNYEQYF
TRBJ2-2 | NA | TRBV9 | TRBD2 | TGTGCCAGCAGCGGGGGACTAGCGGGGAACACCGGGGAGCTGTTTTTT | CASSGGLAGNTGELFF
TRBJ2-2 | NA | TRBV7-2 | NA | TGTGCCAGCAGACAGGCCCTAGCCTGGGGAACCGGGGAGCTGTTTTTT | CASRQALAWGTGELFF
TRBJ2-5 | NA | TRBV5-4 | TRBD2 | TGTGCCAGCAGCGCGGGACTAGAAGAGACCCAGTACTTC | CASSAGLEETQYF
TRBJ2-3 | many | TRBV11-3 | NA | TGTGCCAGCAGCTTAGGCATAGGGGATACGCAGTATTTT | CASSLGIGDTQYF
TRBJ2-1 | NA | TRBV5-1 | TRBD2 | TGCGCCAGCAGCATAGGACTAGCGCTCTCCTACAATGAGCAGTTCTTC | CASSIGLALSYNEQFF
TRBJ2-7 | few | TRBV19 | NA | TGTGCCAGTAAGGGGCCAGGGGAGTCGTACGAGCAGTACTTC | CASKGPGESYEQYF
TRBJ2-1 | NA | TRBV10-1 | TRBD1 | TGCGCCAGCAAAGTGACAGGGGGCATCTACAATGAGCAGTTCTTC | CASKVTGGIYNEQFF
TRBJ1-5 | NA | TRBV10-2 | NA | TGCGCCAGCAGTGAGTCCACAGGAGTCCAGCCCCAGCATTTT | CASSESTGVQPQHF
TRBJ2-4 | NA | TRBV10-3 | NA | TGTGCCATCAGTGAAGGGCTACAGGGAAAAAACATTCAGTACTTC | CAISEGLQGKNIQYF
TRBJ1-1 | NA | TRBV6-5 | NA | TGTGCCAGCAGCACGAACACTGAAGCTTTCTTT | CASSTNTEAFF
TRBJ2-5 | NA | TRBV9 | TRBD2 | TGTGCCAGCAGCGCGAGAGGTGGACTAGCGGGACAAGAGACCCAGTACTTC | CASSARGGLAGQETQYF
TRBJ1-3 | NA | TRBV30 | NA | TGTGCCTGGGGACACCTCTCTGGAAACACCATATATTTT | CAWGHLSGNTIYF
TRBJ2-7 | NA | TRBV4-3 | NA | TGCGCCAGCAGCCAAGATTATAGGCTAGATCGAGAGCAGTACTTC | CASSQDYRLDREQYF
TRBJ2-7 | NA | TRBV21-1 | NA | TGTGCCAGCAGCGTATGTCGCAGCGGGTCCAACGAGCAGTACTTC | CASSVCRSGSNEQYF
TRBJ1-2 | NA | TRBV27 | NA | TGTGCCAGCAGTTTGTTTGAGGGCAACCCCTATGGCTACACCTTC | CASSLFEGNPYGYTF
TRBJ2-7 | many | TRBV6-5 | NA | TGTGCCAGCACCCCTCCTTCCGGGTCACTCTACGAGCAGTACTTC | CASTPPSGSLYEQYF
TRBJ2-3 | NA | TRBV7-8 | TRBD2 | TGTGCCAGCAGCTTAGACAGCGGGAGTGGATATATGCAGTATTTT | CASSLDSGSGYMQYF
TRBJ2-1 | once | TRBV25-1 | TRBD2 | TGTGCCAGCAGCCCCGGGAGGGGCTTTAGGAATGAGCAGTTCTTC | CASSPGRGFRNEQFF
TRBJ2-7 | NA | TRBV7-2 | TRBD1 | TGTGCCAGCAGCTCGAGGACAGGGGAGACCTACGAGCAGTACTTC | CASSSRTGETYEQYF
TRBJ1-1 | few | TRBV29-1 | NA | TGCAGCGTTTTACCGTCGAGGGGAGTCACTGAAGCTTTCTTT | CSVLPSRGVTEAFF
TRBJ1-2 | NA | TRBV6-1 | NA | TGTGCCAGCAGTGAAAATCTCTTGGGGCAGGATGGCTACACCTTC | CASSENLLGQDGYTF
TRBJ2-1 | NA | TRBV12-5 | NA | TGTGCTAGTGCCCAGTACAATGAGCAGTTCTTC | CASAQYNEQFF
TRBJ2-7 | NA | TRBV30 | TRBD2 | TGTGCCTGGACCAACATTTGGGCGGGAGGGCTCTACGAGCAGTACTTC | CAWTNIWAGGLYEQYF
TRBJ2-7 | NA | TRBV18 | NA | TGTGCCAGCTCACCTAGCTCGGCCGGGAGAGGGGAGCAGTACTTC | CASSPSSAGRGEQYF
TRBJ2-1 | NA | TRBV7-2 | TRBD2 | TGTGCCAGCAGCCCCCGGGGACTAGCGGGGGGCAATGAGCAGTTCTTC | CASSPRGLAGGNEQFF
TRBJ2-7 | NA | TRBV30 | TRBD2 | TGTGCCTGGAGTGTCCTAGCGGGACCCTACGAGCAGTACTTC | CAWSVLAGPYEQYF
TRBJ2-5 | NA | TRBV2 | NA | TGTGCCAGCAGTGTCCAAGGCGAACAGTACTTC | CASSVQGEQYF
TRBJ2-2 | NA | TRBV5-1 | NA | TGCGCCAGCAGCTTGGAGCTAGCGCGAAACACCGGGGAGCTGTTTTTT | CASSLELARNTGELFF
TRBJ1-5 | few | TRBV19 | NA | TGTGCCAGTAGTACAGGGGAGGCGGGACAGCCCCAGCATTTT | CASSTGEAGQPQHF
TRBJ1-1 | few | TRBV18 | TRBD1 | TGTGCCAGCTCACCAAGCGGACGGACAGGCCACACTGAAGCTTTCTTT | CASSPSGRTGHTEAFF
TRBJ1-2 | NA | TRBV28 | NA | TGTGCCAGCAAGACCGGGGGGAACTATGGCTACACCTTC | CASKTGGNYGYTF
TRBJ2-7 | once | TRBV5-4 | TRBD2 | TGTGCCAGCAGCTTGGCCAGCGGGAGCCGCGAGCAGTACTTC | CASSLASGSREQYF
TRBJ2-3 | NA | TRBV19 | TRBD2 | TGTGCCAGTAGTAGCGGGAGTGGCGGGGATACGCAGTATTTT | CASSSGSGGDTQYF
TRBJ1-2 | NA | TRBV5-1 | NA | TGCGCCAGCAGCCAAACAGGGCTCTATGGCTACACCTTC | CASSQTGLYGYTF
TRBJ2-1 | NA | TRBV29-1 | NA | TGCAGCGTTGCGGAGAGCGGAGGCTACAATGAGCAGTTCTTC | CSVAESGGYNEQFF
TRBJ2-3 | NA | TRBV29-1 | NA | TGCAGCTTGGGGACCGACGCCACAGATACGCAGTATTTT | CSLGTDATDTQYF
TRBJ2-1 | NA | TRBV7-3 | NA | TGTGCCAGCAGCCCCCCCAGCGGCAATGAGCAGTTCTTC | CASSPPSGNEQFF
TRBJ2-3 | NA | TRBV18 | NA | TGTGCCAGCTCGGCCGGGACCCGAGTGAGGGGAGATACGCAGTATTTT | CASSAGTRVRGDTQYF
TRBJ2-7 | NA | TRBV7-2 | NA | TGTGCCAGCAGCTTAGGTAGGGCTATTACCTACGAGCAGTACTTC | CASSLGRAITYEQYF
TRBJ2-7 | NA | TRBV28 | NA | TGTGCCAGCACCCTAAAGGGTCCCTACGAGCAGTACTTC | CASTLKGPYEQYF
TRBJ2-1 | NA | TRBV27 | TRBD1 | TGTGCCAGCAGACACAGGGGGCTTTACAATGAGCAGTTCTTC | CASRHRGLYNEQFF
TRBJ2-7 | NA | TRBV7-2 | TRBD2 | TGTGCCAGCAGCACCCCTAGCGGGAGCTACGAGCAGTACTTC | CASSTPSGSYEQYF
TRBJ1-1 | NA | TRBV27 | NA | TGTGCCAGCAGTCCCCCCTGGCGGGGGTCGGGCACTGAAGCTTTCTTT | CASSPPWRGSGTEAFF